Shown below are 8 T cell receptor beta chains from a single sample sequenced in a study of beta chain features in type 1 diabetes. The entirety of the isolated RNA underwent reverse transcription, so expressed TCRB transcripts were sequenced. The method was immunoSEQ multiplex PCR; TCRdb's version includes in-frame clones alone and lacks a portion of them. The sample lists under 900,000 clones; roughly a sixth were seen once. Specimen: naive CD4+ T cells from blood. The source is a woman aged 18-30 years in good health.

There are a few counts of this clone. V and J are TRBV7-6 and TRBJ2-7; tentatively, D is TRBD1 (5 bases). Trimming took off 4 bases at V and 1 base at J, with 11 bases between the two ends. Germline V gives CDR1 SGHVS, CDR2 FNYEAQ. The CDR3 totals 14 residues. CDR3 amino acids: CASSSIRESYEQYF. The CDR3 DNA sequence: TGTGCCAGCAGCTCGATCAGGGAATCCTACGAGCAGTACTTC. Drawing the rest from reference TRBV7-6 and TRBJ2-7, the complete variable domain is GAGVSQSPRYKVTKRGQDVALRCDPISGHVSLYWYRQALGQGPEFLTYFNYEAQQDKSGLPNDRFSAERPEGSISTLTIQRTEQRDSAMYRCASSSIRESYEQYFGPGTRLTVT.

The V gene is TRBV7-9, the J gene TRBJ2-7; TRBD1 might be the D (5 bases). CDR3 length equals 14 residues. Germline CDR1 is SEHNR and CDR2 is FQNEAQ (reference sequence). V lost 3 bases and J lost 6, with 15 bases in between. CDR3 in amino acids: CASSLKAGNGEQYF. The DNA of the CDR3 is TGTGCCAGCAGCTTGAAGGCAGGGAACGGCGAGCAGTACTTC.

This clone was counted between two and nine times. The rearrangement joins TRBV29-1 to TRBJ2-1; no definite D call. The length of the CDR3 is 10 residues. In germline, CDR1 is SQVTM, CDR2 ANQGSEA. Deletions cut 6 bases from V and 9 bases from J, with 9 bases between. As DNA, the CDR3 is TGCAGCGTCCCTTTGGGTGAGCAGTTCTTC. It yields the protein CSVPLGEQFF.

As for this clone: Other DNA sequences in this sample translate to the same CDR3. The rearrangement links TRBV25-1 to TRBJ2-3, with a weak D call TRBD2 (5 bases). The length of the CDR3 is 13 residues. Germline-derived CDR1 and CDR2 are MGHDK and SYGVNS. Trimming removed 1 base from V and 3 bases from J, with 5 bases in between. The CDR3 sequence is CASSESGTDTQYF. For the CDR3, the DNA is TGTGCCAGCAGTGAATCGGGAACAGATACGCAGTATTTT.

DNA of the CDR3: TGTGCCAGCAGAAGACAGGGGACAGATACGCAGTATTTT. This codes for CASRRQGTDTQYF. The J gene is TRBJ2-3, the V gene TRBV6-5; TRBD1 matches 8 bases. The CDR3 totals 13 residues. Germline values: CDR1 MNHEY, CDR2 SVGAGI. Trimming at V came to 6 bases and at J to 3 bases, leaving 2 bases not matched to a gene.

The V call is TRBV4-2, the J call TRBJ2-4; the D is unclear. Per the germline V gene, CDR1 is LGHNA and CDR2 is YNFKEQ. The CDR3 is made up of 13 amino acids. V dropped 5 bases and J dropped 3 bases, with 8 bases sitting between them. This CDR3 is CASSFGNKNIQYF. The CDR3 DNA sequence: TGTGCCAGCAGCTTCGGCAACAAAAACATTCAGTACTTC.

A few counts support this clone. The DNA of the CDR3 is TGCAGCGGTAAGAGTCCGGCACAGAACTACAATGAGCAGTTCTTC. Its translation: CSGKSPAQNYNEQFF. The chain uses TRBV29-1 and TRBJ2-1, with D uncertain. The CDR3 totals 15 residues. Trimming removed 7 bases at V and 3 bases at J, with 19 bases between. Germline V gene sequence: CDR1 SQVTM, CDR2 ANQGSEA.

This rearrangement joins TRBV6-4 to TRBJ2-1; 12 nucleotides agree with TRBD2. The J segment lost 13 bases and the V segment lost 4 bases, leaving 8 bases of the junction unmatched. This CDR3 is 14 amino acids long. Per the germline V gene, CDR1 is MRHNA and CDR2 is SNTAGT. The CDR3 DNA reads TGTGCCAGCAGTGTGGAGACTAGCGGGAGCCCCCAGTTCTTC. It yields the protein CASSVETSGSPQFF.